Listed here are 25 T cell receptor beta chains from one sample, sequenced in a study of cytomegalovirus exposure and HLA in healthy donors. Both 60 Vbeta primers and 13 Jbeta primers went into the PCR. Using immunoSEQ multiplex PCR, the repertoire was profiled, and TCRdb retains in-frame clones only, with some absent. Of about 140,000 clones listed, roughly 68% are singletons. The sample comprised PBMCs. These receptors were obtained from a man aged 55-75 years in good health and CMV-seronegative.

As DNA, the CDR3 is TGTGCCAGCAGCGCCCCGGGACTAGCGGGAGCCCTTTCCTACGAGCAGTACTTC. Encoded protein: CASSAPGLAGALSYEQYF. The chain carries TRBV5-4 and TRBJ2-7, with 14 bases identical to TRBD2. Germline loops: CDR1 SGHNT, CDR2 YYREEE (reference sequence). After removal of 4 bases from V and 1 base from J, the junction contained 10 bases not matched to a gene. CDR3 length: 18 residues.

Only a few counts were recorded for this clone. The J gene is TRBJ1-5, the V gene TRBV2; D is ambiguous. The CDR3 spans 15 residues. V was clipped by 7 bases and J by 0 bases, with 13 bases between them. Germline CDR1 SNHLY, CDR2 FYNNEI. The CDR3 loop reads CASKEGLNSNQPQHF. The CDR3 nucleotides read TGTGCCAGCAAGGAGGGCCTAAATAGCAATCAGCCCCAGCATTTT.

This chain links TRBV30 with TRBJ2-1, with TRBD1 as a possible D gene (5 bases). The CDR3 is 13 amino acids. From germline, CDR1 is GTSNPN and CDR2 SVGIG (reference sequence). V was cut by 7 bases and J by 0 bases, with 10 bases left in between. CDR3 sequence reads: CASQVLSYNEQFF. CDR3 bases: TGTGCCTCACAGGTCCTCTCCTACAATGAGCAGTTCTTC.

The chain carries TRBV10-3 and TRBJ1-4; 8 bases agree with TRBD1. Trimming at V came to 6 bases and at J to 4 bases, leaving 7 bases not matched to a gene. In germline, CDR1 is ENHRY, CDR2 SYGVKD. The CDR3 is 15 residues long. CDR3 region: CAISHTGGGNEKLFF. CDR3 in DNA: TGTGCCATCAGCCATACAGGGGGAGGTAATGAAAAACTGTTTTTT.

This rearrangement joins TRBV28 to TRBJ1-5; 8 bases map to TRBD1. The length of the CDR3 is 15 residues. The ends lost 3 bases at V and 7 bases at J; junction bases unmatched: 8. CDR1 and CDR2 from the germline V gene are MDHEN and SYDVKM. CDR3 residues: CASSLSRGRMQPQHF. The CDR3 DNA is TGTGCCAGCAGTTTGTCCAGGGGGCGCATGCAGCCCCAGCATTTT.

This clone was seen only a few times. The chain carries TRBV28 and TRBJ2-2; 8 positions match TRBD2. Germline V lookup: CDR1 MDHEN, CDR2 SYDVKM. This CDR3 has 13 amino acids. DNA of the CDR3: TGTTCCGCGGGAGGACCGAACACCGGGGAGCTGTTTTTT. Amino acid sequence: CSAGGPNTGELFF.

The chain has TRBV19 and TRBJ1-5, with 7 nucleotides matching TRBD1. The V and J ends lost 4 bases and 3 bases, in that order; junction bases with no gene match: 9. There are 16 residues in the CDR3. The germline CDR1 and CDR2 sequences are LNHDA and SQIVND (reference sequence). CDR3 sequence: CASSSPGQINNQPQHF. CDR3 bases: TGTGCCAGTAGTAGCCCGGGACAGATTAACAATCAGCCCCAGCATTTT.

The table lists this clone with a few counts. The chain carries TRBV7-9 and TRBJ2-5; the match to TRBD1 covers 8 bases. The CDR3 contains 16 residues. V gave up 1 base and J gave up 1 base; unmatched junction bases: 5. Germline V gene sequence: CDR1 SEHNR, CDR2 FQNEAQ (reference sequence). CDR3 in amino acids: CASSLDITGGQETQYF. As DNA, the CDR3 is TGTGCCAGCAGCTTAGATATAACAGGGGGCCAAGAGACCCAGTACTTC.

In this sample, this clone turned up once. The chain carries TRBV7-2 and TRBJ2-7; 11 positions agree with TRBD1. The CDR3 has 14 residues. V was pared by 4 bases and J by 5 bases, with 4 bases of the junction left unmatched. The germline V gene has CDR1 SGHTA and CDR2 FQGNSA. In DNA, the CDR3 is TGTGCCAGCAGCTCCGGGACAGGGGGGGACGAGCAGTACTTC. It translates to CASSSGTGGDEQYF. The full variable domain, completed using reference TRBV7-2 and TRBJ2-7, is GAGVSQSPSNKVTEKGKDVELRCDPISGHTALYWYRQSLGQGLEFLIYFQGNSAPDKSGLPSDRFSAERTGGSVSTLTIQRTQQEDSAVYLCASSSGTGGDEQYFGPGTRLTVT.

Only a few counts were recorded for this clone. This chain links TRBV19 with TRBJ2-5; 8 nucleotides line up with TRBD1. V lost 3 bases, J lost 5 bases, and 11 bases stayed unmatched. This CDR3 comprises 16 residues. Germline CDR1 and CDR2: LNHDA and SQIVND (reference sequence). The CDR3 loop is CASSIGDQGARETQYF. The CDR3 DNA reads as TGTGCCAGTAGTATTGGAGATCAGGGGGCGAGGGAGACCCAGTACTTC. The full variable domain, in which reference TRBV19 and TRBJ2-5 provide the parts outside the CDR3, is DGGITQSPKYLFRKEGQNVTLSCEQNLNHDAMYWYRQDPGQGLRLIYYSQIVNDFQKGDIAEGYSVSREKKESFPLTVTSAQKNPTAFYLCASSIGDQGARETQYFGPGTRLLVL.

The chain combines TRBV6-6 with TRBJ1-2; 9 nucleotides line up with TRBD1. J was trimmed by 7 bases and V by 5 bases; bases with no gene match: 8. The CDR3 spans 14 residues. From germline, CDR1 is MNHNY and CDR2 SVGAGI (reference sequence). For the CDR3, the DNA is TGTGCCAGCAGTCCGGGGACAGGGATGGCTGGCTACACCTTC. It encodes CASSPGTGMAGYTF.

This chain uses TRBV5-4 with TRBJ2-5; 8 bases line up with TRBD1. V gave up 4 bases and J gave up 4 bases; unmatched junction bases: 6. The CDR3 extends over 14 amino acids. Per the germline V gene, CDR1 is SGHNT and CDR2 is YYREEE (reference sequence). The CDR3 sequence: CASSLDRVRETQYF. CDR3 DNA: TGTGCCAGCAGCCTGGACAGGGTGCGAGAGACCCAGTACTTC. Complete variable domain (other parts from reference TRBV5-4 and TRBJ2-5): ETGVTQSPTHLIKTRGQQVTLRCSSQSGHNTVSWYQQALGQGPQFIFQYYREEENGRGNFPPRFSGLQFPNYSSELNVNALELDDSALYLCASSLDRVRETQYFGPGTRLLVL.

This clone was counted only a few times. The rearrangement links TRBV27 to TRBJ1-6; D not resolved. Germline V CDR1 and CDR2: MNHEY, SMNVEV (reference sequence). The CDR3 is 16 residues long. Trimming left V 5 bases short and J 4 bases short, with 15 bases between. CDR3 sequence reads: CASSAPNTEYNSPLHF. The CDR3, as DNA: TGTGCCAGCAGTGCCCCAAATACAGAGTATAATTCACCCCTCCACTTT.

V is TRBV6-5 and J is TRBJ1-5; a possible D gene is TRBD1 (5 bases). The length of the CDR3 is 13 residues. Germline V CDR1 and CDR2: MNHEY, SVGAGI. Trimming took off 6 bases at V and 6 bases at J, with 12 bases between the two ends. Written as DNA, the CDR3 is TGTGCCAGCAGCCCCGGTGGGGCTCAGCCCCAGCATTTT. Translation: CASSPGGAQPQHF.

V and J are TRBV14 and TRBJ2-7, with TRBD1 identical over 9 bases. Looked up from germline, CDR1 is SGHDN and CDR2 is FVKESK. With 4 bases clipped from V and 5 bases from J, the junction kept 9 bases outside the gene matches. The CDR3 runs 15 residues. In nucleotides, the CDR3 is TGTGCCAGCAGCCGATCACAGGGGGCTGGCCACGAGCAGTACTTC. Translating gives CASSRSQGAGHEQYF. The variable domain in full, with the rest retrieved from reference TRBV14 and TRBJ2-7, is EAGVTQFPSHSVIEKGQTVTLRCDPISGHDNLYWYRRVMGKEIKFLLHFVKESKQDESGMPNNRFLAERTGGTYSTLKVQPAELEDSGVYFCASSRSQGAGHEQYFGPGTRLTVT.

The chain uses TRBV28 and TRBJ1-4, with D tentatively TRBD1 (5 bases). Trimming took off 2 bases at V and 10 bases at J, with 14 bases between the two ends. Germline assignment: CDR1 MDHEN and CDR2 SYDVKM. CDR3 length: 14 amino acids. This CDR3 reads CASSLTGLWGKLFF. Here the CDR3 DNA reads TGTGCCAGCAGTTTAACGGGACTTTGGGGAAAACTGTTTTTT.

V is TRBV5-6 and J is TRBJ2-7, with TRBD2 matching over 10 bases. J gave up 7 bases and V 2 bases, and 9 bases lay outside the gene matches. CDR3 size: 15 residues. Germline V lookup: CDR1 SGHDT, CDR2 YYEEEE. CDR3 region: CASSFPLAGVEEQYF. In DNA, the CDR3 is TGTGCCAGCAGCTTTCCCCTAGCGGGAGTTGAAGAGCAGTACTTC. The full variable domain, its missing parts supplied by reference TRBV5-6 and TRBJ2-7, is DAGVTQSPTHLIKTRGQQVTLRCSPKSGHDTVSWYQQALGQGPQFIFQYYEEEERQRGNFPDRFSGHQFPNYSSELNVNALLLGDSALYLCASSFPLAGVEEQYFGPGTRLTVT.

This sequence joins TRBV7-2 and TRBJ2-6; TRBD2 matches 9 bases. Per the germline V gene, CDR1 is SGHTA and CDR2 is FQGNSA. V lost 0 bases to trimming and J lost 2 bases; unmatched junction nucleotides: 5. The CDR3 is 18 residues long. The CDR3 loop is CASSLASGRGAGANVLTF. The CDR3 DNA sequence: TGTGCCAGCAGCTTAGCTAGCGGGAGAGGCGCTGGGGCCAACGTCCTGACTTTC.

The table lists this clone with a count of one. The chain combines TRBV30 with TRBJ2-7; 9 positions agree with TRBD1. Germline CDR1 reads GTSNPN; CDR2 reads SVGIG (reference sequence). The CDR3 runs to 13 residues. V was pared by 7 bases and J by 2 bases, with 6 bases of the junction left unmatched. The DNA of the CDR3 is TGTGCCTACGACAGGGGGGGGCCCTACGAGCAGTACTTC. Its protein product is CAYDRGGPYEQYF.

V gene TRBV5-1 combines with J gene TRBJ2-7; 8 bases match TRBD2. From germline, CDR1 is SGHRS and CDR2 YFSETQ. The CDR3 runs 16 residues. J gave up 0 bases and V 4 bases, and 9 bases lay outside the gene matches. The CDR3 is CASSPLAGTSSYEQYF. The CDR3 region has the DNA TGCGCCAGCAGCCCGCTGGCAGGGACTAGCTCCTACGAGCAGTACTTC.

The chain uses TRBV5-1 and TRBJ2-7; tentatively, D is TRBD2 (5 bases). Trimming took 0 bases from V and 3 from J, leaving 13 bases between them. This CDR3 has 15 residues. Germline CDR1 is SGHRS and CDR2 is YFSETQ. The CDR3 DNA follows: TGCGCCAGCAGCTTGGGAAGGGAGCAGGTCTACGAGCAGTACTTC. This sequence encodes CASSLGREQVYEQYF.

V is TRBV25-1 and J is TRBJ2-1, with 8 positions matching TRBD2. Per germline, CDR1 MGHDK and CDR2 SYGVNS. The V gene end was trimmed by 4 bases and the J gene end by 1 base; junction bases not matched to a gene: 0. The CDR3 length is 14 residues. The CDR3 coding sequence is TGTGCCAGCAGTGCGGGGGGGTCCTACAATGAGCAGTTCTTC. It yields the protein CASSAGGSYNEQFF. The variable domain in full, completed from reference TRBV25-1 and TRBJ2-1, reads EADIYQTPRYLVIGTGKKITLECSQTMGHDKMYWYQQDPGMELHLIHYSYGVNSTEKGDLSSESTVSRIRTEHFPLTLESARPSHTSQYLCASSAGGSYNEQFFGPGTRLTVL.

The gene calls are TRBV5-1 and TRBJ1-1; D remains unclear. The CDR3 is 15 residues long. The V and J ends lost 1 base and 4 bases respectively, with 14 bases between them. The germline V gene has CDR1 SGHRS and CDR2 YFSETQ. The CDR3 region has the DNA TGCGCCAGCAGCTTGCCGGGGAGGATGCTCACTGAAGCTTTCTTT. Translating gives CASSLPGRMLTEAFF.

In its sample, this clone was seen a few times. The chain carries TRBV9 and TRBJ2-7; tentative D call: TRBD1 (6 bases). Germline V lookup: CDR1 SGDLS, CDR2 YYNGEE. The CDR3 length is 14 residues. The ends were cut back, 4 bases at V and 5 bases at J, with 16 bases in the middle. CDR3 sequence: CASSFSPGHDEQYF. The CDR3 nucleotides read TGTGCCAGCAGCTTCTCCCCGGGACACGACGAGCAGTACTTC. Full variable domain (outside the CDR3, taken from reference TRBV9 and TRBJ2-7): DSGVTQTPKHLITATGQRVTLRCSPRSGDLSVYWYQQSLDQGLQFLIQYYNGEERAKGNILERFSAQQFPDLHSELNLSSLELGDSALYFCASSFSPGHDEQYFGPGTRLTVT.

V gene TRBV19 combines with J gene TRBJ1-6; 8 bases are a match to TRBD1. After removal of 3 bases from V and 9 bases from J, the junction contained 7 bases not matched to a gene. Germline loops: CDR1 LNHDA, CDR2 SQIVND (reference sequence). CDR3 size: 15 residues. CDR3 loop: CASSIQGAQGSPLHF. CDR3 in DNA: TGTGCCAGTAGTATCCAGGGGGCCCAGGGTTCACCCCTCCACTTT. The whole variable domain, filled in from reference TRBV19 and TRBJ1-6, reads DGGITQSPKYLFRKEGQNVTLSCEQNLNHDAMYWYRQDPGQGLRLIYYSQIVNDFQKGDIAEGYSVSREKKESFPLTVTSAQKNPTAFYLCASSIQGAQGSPLHFGNGTRLTVT.